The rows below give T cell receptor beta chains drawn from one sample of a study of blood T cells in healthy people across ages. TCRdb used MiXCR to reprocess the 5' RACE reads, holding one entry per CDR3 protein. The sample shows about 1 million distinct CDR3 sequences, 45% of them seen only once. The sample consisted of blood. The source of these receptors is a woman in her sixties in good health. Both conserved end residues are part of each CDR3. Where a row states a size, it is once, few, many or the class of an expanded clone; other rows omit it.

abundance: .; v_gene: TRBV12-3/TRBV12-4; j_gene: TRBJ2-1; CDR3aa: CASILPSGYEQFF
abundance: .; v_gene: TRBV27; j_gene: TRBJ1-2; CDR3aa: CASRAQGAYYGYTF
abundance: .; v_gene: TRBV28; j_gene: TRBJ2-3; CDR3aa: CASSLIEAVATQYF
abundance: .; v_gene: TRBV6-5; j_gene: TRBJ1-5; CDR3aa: CASSYLGSSNQPQHF
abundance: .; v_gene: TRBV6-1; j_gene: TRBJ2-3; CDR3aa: CASSRGAPRDTQYF
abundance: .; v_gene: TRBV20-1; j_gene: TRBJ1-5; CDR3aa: CSASPGYGNQPQHF
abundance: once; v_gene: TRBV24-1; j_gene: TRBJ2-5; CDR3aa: CATSDRRLAGVQEAQYF
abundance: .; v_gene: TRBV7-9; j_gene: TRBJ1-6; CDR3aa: CASNEVVRGSPLHF
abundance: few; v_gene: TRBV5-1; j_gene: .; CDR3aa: CASSLAPAGVHEQYF
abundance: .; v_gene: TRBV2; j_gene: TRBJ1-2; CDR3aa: CATQYYGYTF
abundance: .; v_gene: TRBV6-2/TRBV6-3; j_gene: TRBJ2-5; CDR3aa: CASSPRDRDSRERYF